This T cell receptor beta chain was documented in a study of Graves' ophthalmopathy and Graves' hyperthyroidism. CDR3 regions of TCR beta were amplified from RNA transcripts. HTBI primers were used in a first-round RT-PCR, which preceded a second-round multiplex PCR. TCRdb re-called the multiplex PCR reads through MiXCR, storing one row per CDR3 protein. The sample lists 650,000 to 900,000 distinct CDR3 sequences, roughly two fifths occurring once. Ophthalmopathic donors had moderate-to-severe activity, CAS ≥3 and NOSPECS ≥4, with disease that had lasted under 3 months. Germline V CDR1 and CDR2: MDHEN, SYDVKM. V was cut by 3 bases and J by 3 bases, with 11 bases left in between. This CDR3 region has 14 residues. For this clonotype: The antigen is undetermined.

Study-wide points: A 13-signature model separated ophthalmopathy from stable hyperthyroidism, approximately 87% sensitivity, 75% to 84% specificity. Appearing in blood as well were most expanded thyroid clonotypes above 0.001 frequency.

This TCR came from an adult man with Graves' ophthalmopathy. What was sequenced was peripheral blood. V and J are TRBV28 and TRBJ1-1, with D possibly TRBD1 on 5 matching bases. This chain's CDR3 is CASSFQGTYTEAFF. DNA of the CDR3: TGTGCCAGCAGTTTTCAGGGTACGTACACTGAAGCTTTCTTT.